This T cell receptor beta chain was recorded in a study of blood T cell repertoires in COVID-19. Per germline, CDR1 SQVTM and CDR2 ANQGSEA. V lost 6 bases, J lost 3 bases, and 8 bases lay in between. The CDR3 covers 11 residues. The table came from immunoSEQ multiplex PCR; TCRdb's copy has only in-frame clones and leaves some out. The top ten clones hold over 2% of a sample with 250,000 to 350,000 clones, 87% of them seen once. Specimen: peripheral blood. V is TRBV29-1 and J is TRBJ1-1; D is unresolved. The origin of this receptor is a woman aged 45-65 years who had recovered from COVID-19. CDR3 in amino acids: CSVALDTEAFF. The CDR3 DNA reads TGCAGCGTCGCACTTGACACTGAAGCTTTCTTT.